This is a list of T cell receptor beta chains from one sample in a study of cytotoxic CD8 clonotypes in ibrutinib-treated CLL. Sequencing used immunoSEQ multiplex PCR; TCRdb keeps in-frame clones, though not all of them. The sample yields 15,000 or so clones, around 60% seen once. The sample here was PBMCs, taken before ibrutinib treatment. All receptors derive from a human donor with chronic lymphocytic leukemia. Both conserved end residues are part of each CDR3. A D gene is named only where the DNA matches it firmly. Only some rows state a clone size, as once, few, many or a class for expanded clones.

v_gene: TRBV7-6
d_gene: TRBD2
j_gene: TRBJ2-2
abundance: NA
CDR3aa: CASSLAQGLAAAGELFF
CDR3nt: TGTGCCAGCAGCTTAGCGCAGGGACTAGCGGCGGCCGGGGAGCTGTTTTTT

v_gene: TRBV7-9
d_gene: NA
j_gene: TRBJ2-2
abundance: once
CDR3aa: CASSYTGELFF
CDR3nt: TGTGCCAGCAGCTACACCGGGGAGCTGTTTTTT

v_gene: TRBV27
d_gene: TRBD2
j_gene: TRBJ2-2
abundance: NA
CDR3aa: CASSGTSGVNTGELFF
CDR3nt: TGTGCCAGCAGCGGGACTAGCGGGGTGAACACCGGGGAGCTGTTTTTT

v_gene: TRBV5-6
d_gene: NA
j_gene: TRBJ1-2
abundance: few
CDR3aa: CASSFKGWANYGYTF
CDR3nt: TGTGCCAGCAGCTTTAAGGGCTGGGCTAACTATGGCTACACCTTC

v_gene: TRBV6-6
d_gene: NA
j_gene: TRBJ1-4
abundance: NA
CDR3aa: CASSYGSDHREKLFF
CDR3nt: TGTGCCAGCAGTTACGGGTCGGACCACCGTGAAAAACTGTTTTTT

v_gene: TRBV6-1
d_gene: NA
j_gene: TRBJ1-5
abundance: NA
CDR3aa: CASSENWGLGQPQHF
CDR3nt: TGTGCCAGCAGTGAAAATTGGGGCTTGGGACAGCCCCAGCATTTT

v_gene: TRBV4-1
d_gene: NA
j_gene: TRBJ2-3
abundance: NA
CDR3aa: CASSQVTGSTDTQYF
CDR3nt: TGCGCCAGCAGCCAAGTCACAGGGAGCACAGATACGCAGTATTTT

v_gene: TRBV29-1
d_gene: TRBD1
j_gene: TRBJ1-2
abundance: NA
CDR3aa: CSVGGTGDIGYTF
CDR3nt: TGCAGCGTGGGCGGGACAGGGGATATAGGCTACACCTTC

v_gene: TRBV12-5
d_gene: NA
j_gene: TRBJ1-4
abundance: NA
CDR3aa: CASVPPGSSGKLFF
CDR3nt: TGTGCTAGTGTTCCCCCCGGTTCGTCCGGAAAACTGTTTTTT

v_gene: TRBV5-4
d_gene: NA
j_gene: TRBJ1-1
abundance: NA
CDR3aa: CASRREDDGGTEAFF
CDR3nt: TGTGCCAGCAGGAGGGAGGACGATGGGGGCACTGAAGCTTTCTTT

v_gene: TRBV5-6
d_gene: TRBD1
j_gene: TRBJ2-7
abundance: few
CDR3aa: CASSEGDRGRYEQYF
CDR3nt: TGTGCCAGCAGCGAGGGGGACAGGGGGAGATACGAGCAGTACTTC

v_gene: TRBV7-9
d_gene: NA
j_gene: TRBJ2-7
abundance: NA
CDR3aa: CASSLGGRPEQYF
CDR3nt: TGTGCCAGCAGCTTAGGAGGCAGGCCCGAGCAGTACTTC

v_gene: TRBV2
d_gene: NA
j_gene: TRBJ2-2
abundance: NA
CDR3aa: CASSEDRSNTGELFF
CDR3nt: TGTGCCAGCAGTGAAGACAGATCGAACACCGGGGAGCTGTTTTTT

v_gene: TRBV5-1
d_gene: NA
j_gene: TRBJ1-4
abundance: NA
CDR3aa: CASSLFGVTNEKLFF
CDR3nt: TGCGCCAGCAGCTTGTTCGGGGTTACTAATGAAAAACTGTTTTTT

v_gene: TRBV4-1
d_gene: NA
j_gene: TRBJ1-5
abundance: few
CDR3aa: CASSQIGALNQPQHF
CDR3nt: TGCGCCAGCAGCCAAATAGGGGCCCTCAATCAGCCCCAGCATTTT

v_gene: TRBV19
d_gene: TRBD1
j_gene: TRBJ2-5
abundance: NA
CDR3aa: CASSIIGTAQETQYF
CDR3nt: TGTGCCAGTAGTATAATAGGGACAGCCCAAGAGACCCAGTACTTC

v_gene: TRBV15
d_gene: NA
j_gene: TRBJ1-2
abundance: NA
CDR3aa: CATSRADLLPTF
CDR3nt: TGTGCCACCAGCAGAGCTGATCTTTTACCCACCTTC

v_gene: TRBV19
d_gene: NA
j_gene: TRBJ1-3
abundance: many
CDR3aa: CASNGYSSGNTIYF
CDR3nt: TGTGCCAGTAACGGGTACTCCTCTGGAAACACCATATATTTT

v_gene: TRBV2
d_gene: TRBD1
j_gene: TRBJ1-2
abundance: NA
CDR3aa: CASSETGGWGDYGYTF
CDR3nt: TGTGCCAGCAGTGAAACAGGGGGCTGGGGTGACTATGGCTACACCTTC

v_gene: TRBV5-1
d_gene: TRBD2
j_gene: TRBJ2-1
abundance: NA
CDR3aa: CASSPTSGNYNEQFF
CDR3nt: TGCGCCAGCAGCCCAACTAGCGGAAATTACAATGAGCAGTTCTTC

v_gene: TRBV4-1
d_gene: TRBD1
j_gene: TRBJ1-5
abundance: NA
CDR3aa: CASSLRWDRGGSQPQHF
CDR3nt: TGCGCCAGCAGTCTTCGATGGGACAGGGGAGGGAGTCAGCCCCAGCATTTT

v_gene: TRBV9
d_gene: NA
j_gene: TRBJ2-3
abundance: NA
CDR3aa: CASSVGPGDTDTQYF
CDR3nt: TGTGCCAGCAGCGTAGGCCCGGGGGACACAGATACGCAGTATTTT